One TCR beta chain is described in this entry. Its antigen has not been determined. Per-base qualities were not stored, and no clone one base away is much larger. Including the terminal cysteine and phenylalanine, the CDR3 comprises 15 residues. CDR3 DNA only is kept here, 45 bases in frame from base 1. CDR1 and CDR2 are read off the germline V gene (reference sequence) as SGHNT and YYREEE. The junction shows trimming of 1 base on V and 7 bases on J, and the gene matches do not reach 5 bases of it. This sample was included in a study of cytomegalovirus exposure and HLA in healthy donors (dated by TCRdb to the late 2010s). For context, the study as a whole: An earlier analysis of several hundred of the donors reported about 300 Gb of sequence data and 100 million to 120 million unique TCR beta sequences obtained from about 179 million T cells. All discovery cohort repertoires had been generated using a single sequencing platform. Typing coverage varied by locus: roughly 620-630 donors for A, B, C, DRB1 and DQB1; roughly 520 for DQA1; around 570 for DPA1; roughly 470 for DPB1. High-throughput TCR immunosequencing, statistical association of individual TCRs with disease status, and machine learning were combined to predict cytomegalovirus infection status. The study was designed to test whether signatures of past pathogen exposure could be identified by cataloging public T cell receptors. Several DR-DQ haplotypes were treated as single units for association and clustering because of strong linkage in the cohort. Among 398 genotyped donors of the cohort, an average of roughly 230,000 unique TCR beta nucleotide sequences was sequenced per donor, of which 15% to 20% were non-productive. The study profiled the T cell repertoires of more than 500 subjects by immunosequencing and related them to cytomegalovirus serostatus. An early release that covered about 600 HLA-typed donors contained approximately 300 gigabases of sequencing data and tens of millions of unique TCR sequences. A later genetic analysis took genome-wide SNP genotypes for about 55% of the roughly 670 donors and used that subset as a discovery cohort. An earlier analysis of about 600 of the donors used high-throughput TCR beta sequencing to judge whether each TCR beta V gene segment behaved as functional or pseudogenic. Donor age, sex, ethnicity and CMV serostatus were compiled together with the repertoire data. Besides the first cohort of more than 650 subjects, a separate validation cohort made up of roughly 120 different subjects was used. In the later analysis, no new phenotypic data were used to find candidate immune exposures; instead, reliance was placed on TCR beta sequences and their occurrence across donors. A later analysis re-analyzed previously published TCR beta repertoires from 666 donors and added high-resolution HLA genotyping to study TCR occurrence patterns. Of the 300 to 500 genotyped donors, approximately 81% were placed in the genetic ancestry cluster associated with self-reported Caucasian donors. HLA typing covered class I and class II loci at four-digit resolution. Results the study describes overall, beyond this receptor: According to a later genetic analysis, donors in an Asian-associated ancestry cluster had fewer N-insertions in productive TCRs than the approximately 710-donor mean. Correlated functional status among segregating V segments might reflect linkage disequilibrium, but an unknown experimental factor could not be ruled out. The authors suggested that the approach could potentially be extended to other disease states and immunological phenotypes. A later analysis associated about 17,000 TCR beta sequences with specific HLA alleles at a false discovery rate of 0.05. Cytomegalovirus status was reported to be diagnosed by the classifier with high specificity and sensitivity in both the original and validation cohorts. The sequencing pipeline was judged likely to have produced a cluster of highly shared sequence variants as a technical artifact. The 87-base-pair reads could not distinguish some IMGT-functional V segments, including TRBV6-2 and TRBV6-3, so those segments were excluded. A further reported finding was that TCR beta sequences accurately predicted the HLA-A and HLA-B alleles for most subjects in the first cohort. A later analysis found that HLA-associated TCR beta chains were more clonally expanded and had lower generation probabilities than equally common non-associated chains. V-gene and J-gene trimming of TCR beta chains was associated with a missense DCLRE1C variant in a later genetic analysis, and the association was replicated in an independent cohort. Only TCR beta chains were sequenced in this cohort, and the absence of alpha or paired-chain data limited detectable features. While some public TCRs were present in many individuals, most TCR sequences turned up only very rarely across donors. In a later analysis, the rate of TCR association differed among HLA loci, with DRB1 alleles having the most associated TCRs and HLA-C alleles having the fewest. In a later analysis, several top co-occurrence clusters were reported to appear linked to parvovirus B19, influenza, CMV and Epstein-Barr virus. The study listed 164 TCR beta chains as associated with cytomegalovirus. Strong co-occurrence of HLA alleles, especially DR and DQ, made assigning TCR associations to individual alleles difficult. A few of the identified cytomegalovirus-associated TCR beta chains were confirmed in vitro to be specific for cytomegalovirus antigens. Broadly in line with IMGT annotations, most TCR beta V segments showed up in productive rearrangements about 90% or about 30% of the time in an earlier analysis of roughly 590 of the donors. A later analysis found that most CMV-associated TCR beta chains appeared HLA-restricted, with HLA associations seemingly driven largely by CMV exposure. Because HLA typing was unavailable for some donors at each locus, only the typed subset was used in association tests. Because counts were too low, under 20 rarely observed V segments, including chromosome 9 orphons, were left out of the earlier analysis of over 550 of the donors. Presence/absence analyses assumed roughly uniform sequencing depth across donors, an assumption that may not hold. Immune exposure information for the cohort was limited to CMV serostatus.

Library construction relied on the immunoSEQ multiplex PCR assay. For the multiplex PCR, a mixture combining 60 forward primers for TCR Vbeta segments and 13 reverse primers for TCR Jbeta segments was used. Amplification of the CDR3 region of rearranged TCR beta genes was performed with a multiplex PCR assay on genomic DNA. The Illumina HiSeq System was used to sequence the amplified TCR beta libraries as 87-base-pair reads. The source study handled its data this way. Across the 666 repertoires, a later analysis counted approximately 83 million unique TCR beta chains, approximately 10 million of which were shared by at least two donors. Raw reads were error-corrected and collapsed into unique sequences by a nearest-neighbor algorithm in which closely related sequences were merged to remove PCR and sequencing errors. To assign V, D and J gene segments, CDR3 sequences were aligned to IMGT reference sequences. For a sequence to be retained, a match of at least six nucleotides to both a V gene segment and a J gene segment was required. A rearrangement was called productive if the CDR3 had no stop codons and remained in frame with V and J, and every other rearrangement was called non-productive. CDR3 was defined by IMGT convention, running from the second conserved V-encoded cysteine to the conserved J-encoded phenylalanine. In an earlier analysis of 550 to 650 of the donors, sequences lacking an unambiguous match to a single V gene segment were excluded. An earlier analysis of roughly 590 of the donors called V segments functional above 56.7% productive rearrangements and segregating when the between-donor standard deviation exceeded 5%. To diagnose cytomegalovirus status from the catalog of TCR beta chain sequences, a statistical classification framework was built. In a later analysis, TCR nucleotide sequences were compared against IMGT/GENE-DB human TR gene sequences so that V and J genes could be assigned. Using the TCRdist pipeline, a later analysis assigned CDR3 sequences along with most-parsimonious VDJ recombination scenarios. A later analysis defined each TCR beta chain by its CDR3 amino acid sequence plus V-gene family, and excluded reads lacking a unique V-gene family. To address suspected cross-contamination and a sequencing artifact, a later analysis removed 592 highly shared, low-generation-probability nucleotide sequences. In a later analysis, a clonal expansion index for each public chain was calculated from normalized within-repertoire ranks of inferred template counts. A later analysis computed generation probabilities with a VDJ recombination model fitted to out-of-frame rearrangements, and checked the results against IGoR. A later analysis scored TCR-TCR, TCR-HLA and TCR-CMV co-occurrence with hypergeometric tests, applying a repertoire-size bias correction to TCR pairs. A later analysis estimated false discovery rates by permuting HLA or CMV assignments 20 times. In a later analysis, co-occurring TCRs were grouped using DBSCAN, and TCRdist sequence similarity was added for clustering within HLA-allele-positive subsets. Repertoires with fewer than 30,000 or more than 120,000 public chains, plus five repertoires with anomalous nucleotide sharing, were excluded from co-occurrence clustering. TCRdb carries this immuneACCESS record with in-frame sequences only. Its versions omit some clonotypes, under half of them owing to an unresolved V gene in the studies checked, with the rest unexplained. The DNA was the basis for D and trimming; V, J and clone size are from that table. The sample profile shows 85,000 to 120,000 clones; 60% to 80% of them were found once. 2.5% of the sample is taken by the ten largest.

The cohort was made up of 666 healthy bone marrow donors. All cohort members were sampled while nominally healthy, although unrecorded immune exposures were likely present. The donor was CMV seronegative and belonged to the group of 320 or so seronegative cohort members. Each donor provided a peripheral blood sample, and peripheral blood mononuclear cells were used for TCR beta sequencing. Genomic DNA extraction from the blood cell samples was performed with the Qiagen DNeasy Blood Extraction Kit. The sample comprised PBMCs. The receptor was isolated from a man aged 35 to 55 in good health and CMV-seronegative. The chain links TRBV5-4 with TRBJ2-1; 10 junctional bases match TRBD2. CDR3 reads: CASSLTTSGLNEQFF. The DNA sequence follows: TGTGCCAGCAGCTTGACGACTAGCGGGCTAAATGAGCAGTTCTTC.